These 11 T cell receptor beta chains came from one sample sequenced in a study of blood T cells in healthy people across ages. Sample-barcoded 5' priming and a J-beta primer mix drove a second PCR of about 7 to 11 cycles. TCRdb re-called the 5' RACE reads with MiXCR, one entry per CDR3 protein. The sample consists of nearly 1 million distinct CDR3 sequences, roughly 50% of them appearing once. Source material: blood. The source is a woman aged 60-70 years in good health.

V is TRBV12-3 or TRBV12-4 and J is TRBJ2-7; TRBD1 aligns across 7 bases. V dropped 2 bases and J dropped 3; count of bases not matched to a gene: 10. This CDR3 has 16 residues. The CDR3 region has the DNA TGTGCCAGCAGTTTAAGCCCAGGGGGTCATCGCTACGAGCAGTACTTC. Translated, it gives CASSLSPGGHRYEQYF.

This clonotype has more than one count but fewer than ten. The DNA of the CDR3 is TGCGCCAGCAGCCAAGGTAGACTAGTTGAGCAGTTCTTC. It specifies CASSQGRLVEQFF. The chain joins TRBV4-1 to TRBJ2-1, with a weak D call TRBD2 (6 bases). The V end lost 1 base, the J end lost 9 bases, and 10 bases lay between the germline ends. This CDR3 is built from 13 residues. Germline CDR1 reads MGHRA; CDR2 reads YSYEKL.

The chain links TRBV20-1 to TRBJ2-5, with 10 positions matching TRBD1. The CDR3 covers 13 residues. Germline-derived CDR1 and CDR2 are DFQATT and SNEGSKA (reference sequence). V gave up 3 bases and J gave up 5 bases; unmatched junction bases: 3. The CDR3: CSASVGQGETQYF. DNA for the CDR3: TGCAGTGCTAGTGTGGGACAGGGGGAGACCCAGTACTTC.

The chain combines TRBV9 with TRBJ2-7; tentatively, D is TRBD2 (5 bases). Looked up from germline, CDR1 is SGDLS and CDR2 is YYNGEE. V lost 0 bases to trimming and J lost 5 bases, with 12 bases between them. CDR3 length: 14 amino acids. The CDR3 sequence: CASSVDPSLDEQYF. The CDR3 nucleotides read TGTGCCAGCAGCGTAGACCCCTCACTAGACGAGCAGTACTTC.

The chain joins TRBV7-2 to TRBJ2-1; a weak D match, TRBD1 (6 bases). In germline, CDR1 is SGHTA, CDR2 FQGNSA. The CDR3 extends over 18 amino acids. Between the trimmed V and J ends, which lost 5 bases and 6 bases, there was a span of 26 bases. CDR3 region: CASSTIKRTTHRVNEQFF. The CDR3 region has the DNA TGTGCCAGCAGCACAATTAAGCGGACCACCCACAGGGTCAATGAGCAGTTCTTC.

The chain recombines TRBV6-1 with TRBJ2-3; 7 bases line up with TRBD2. The V segment lost 7 bases and the J segment 6 bases; nucleotides outside the gene matches: 10. CDR1 MNHNS and CDR2 SASEGT come from the germline V gene. This CDR3 contains 14 residues. The DNA for the CDR3 is TGTGCCAGCACCTTGACTAGCCAGGGCGATACGCAGTATTTT. Its translation: CASTLTSQGDTQYF.

The CDR3 spells CASSLELGYEQYF. Written as DNA, the CDR3 is TGTGCCAGCAGCTTAGAACTAGGGTACGAGCAGTACTTC. The chain links TRBV7-9 to TRBJ2-5; D might be TRBD2 (5 bases). The J call is uncertain, as TRBJ2-7 better fits the DNA end. The CDR3 contains 13 residues. The germline V gene encodes CDR1 SEHNR and CDR2 FQNEAQ (reference sequence).

The chain has TRBV2 and TRBJ2-1; 12 bases map to TRBD2. Trimming cost V 7 bases and J 5 bases; bases outside gene matches: 6. Germline-derived CDR1 and CDR2 are SNHLY and FYNNEI. CDR3 length: 15 residues. In nucleotides, the CDR3 is TGTGCCAGCAACTTACTAGCGGGAGGAGACAATGAGCAGTTCTTC. It specifies CASNLLAGGDNEQFF.

The V gene is TRBV5-6, the J gene TRBJ1-2; D gene ambiguous. The CDR3 extends over 15 amino acids. Germline V gene lookup returns CDR1 SGHDT and CDR2 YYEEEE. The germline V and J ends were trimmed by 3 bases and 4 bases, with 16 bases remaining between them. CDR3 nucleotides: TGTGCCAGCAGCTCGCTACAGTGGAAGTTCTATGGCTACACCTTC. Translating it yields CASSSLQWKFYGYTF.

The chain is built from TRBV5-1 and TRBJ2-7; TRBD2 agrees at 14 bases. V lost 2 bases to trimming and J lost 12 bases; unmatched junction nucleotides: 10. This CDR3 has 15 residues. Per the germline V gene, CDR1 is SGHRS and CDR2 is YFSETQ. The CDR3 DNA follows: TGCGCCAGCAGCTTTTCGACTAGCGGGAGGGCCGCGGCGTACTTC. It is translated as CASSFSTSGRAAAYF.

This clonotype was seen more than once but under ten times. The CDR3 here is CASTQDTYYGYTF. The CDR3 nucleotides read TGTGCCAGCACTCAGGACACCTACTATGGCTACACCTTC. The chain joins TRBV6-1 to TRBJ1-2, with D possibly matching TRBD1 (5 bases). Between the trimmed V and J ends, which lost 7 bases and 3 bases, there was a span of 12 bases. Germline V gene lookup returns CDR1 MNHNS and CDR2 SASEGT. The CDR3 spans 13 residues.